The rows below give T cell receptor beta chains drawn from one sample of a study of cytomegalovirus exposure and HLA in healthy donors. The table came from immunoSEQ multiplex PCR; TCRdb's copy has only in-frame clones and leaves some out. Of 150,000 to 160,000 clones listed, about four fifths are singletons. Sequenced input: PBMCs. These receptors originate from a man under 40 in good health and CMV-seropositive. Each CDR3 is given with its conserved first and last residue. The D gene is left open where the match is weak. Rows may omit the clone size; those that give it use once, few, many or a size class.

TRBD1	15	TRBV6-6	TRBJ1-5	.	TGTGCCAGCAGTTCAACCGGGACAGGGGGGCAGCCCCAGCATTTT	CASSSTGTGGQPQHF
.	14	TRBV9	TRBJ1-1	.	TGTGCCAGCAGCGTAGATTCTGGCGGGACTGAAGCTTTCTTT	CASSVDSGGTEAFF
.	13	TRBV10-2	TRBJ1-2	few	TGCGCCAGCAGCAGGGACACTAACTATGGCTACACCTTC	CASSRDTNYGYTF
.	11	TRBV27	TRBJ1-1	.	TGTGCCAGCAGGGAGAGGACTGAAGCTTTCTTT	CASRERTEAFF
.	15	TRBV4-3	TRBJ1-5	.	TGCGCCAGCAGCCAAGATTTACGGACAGATCAGCCCCAGCATTTT	CASSQDLRTDQPQHF
TRBD1	15	TRBV11-2	TRBJ1-2	few	TGTGCCAGCAGCACCCAGGGGGGCTGGAAGTATGGCTACACCTTC	CASSTQGGWKYGYTF
.	12	TRBV18	TRBJ2-7	.	TGTGCCAGCTCACCGAGCTCCTACGAGCAGTACTTC	CASSPSSYEQYF
.	12	TRBV28	TRBJ1-5	.	TGTGCCAGCAGGACAACAGATCAGCCCCAGCATTTT	CASRTTDQPQHF
TRBD1	19	TRBV15	TRBJ2-7	once	TGTGCCACCAGCAGAGATCGGGTCACGGTAGGGACAGGGGTGTACGAGCAGTACTTC	CATSRDRVTVGTGVYEQYF
.	15	TRBV11-2	TRBJ1-5	few	TGTGCCAGCAGCTTAGGTCCCTATAGCAATCAGCCCCAGCATTTT	CASSLGPYSNQPQHF
TRBD2	16	TRBV7-2	TRBJ2-1	.	TGTGCCAGCAGCTTCCGACTAGCGGGGCCACCCAATGAGCAGTTCTTC	CASSFRLAGPPNEQFF
.	13	TRBV2	TRBJ2-5	.	TGTGCCAAAGAAGCCTCATACCAAGAGACCCAGTACTTC	CAKEASYQETQYF
.	13	TRBV12-5	TRBJ1-2	.	TGTGCTAGTGGTTTGCCCGGAGAGTATGGCTACACCTTC	CASGLPGEYGYTF
TRBD1	13	TRBV2	TRBJ2-7	.	TGTGCCAGCAGTTTGGGACAGAACTACGAGCAGTACTTC	CASSLGQNYEQYF
.	14	TRBV5-1	TRBJ2-3	.	TGCGCCAGCAGCTCAGGGACTAGCACAGATACGCAGTATTTT	CASSSGTSTDTQYF
TRBD1	14	TRBV5-4	TRBJ1-2	.	TGTGCCAGCAGCAAAAGACAGGGAGAATATGGCTACACCTTC	CASSKRQGEYGYTF
.	15	TRBV30	TRBJ2-2	.	TGTGCCTGGAAAGAAGCGGGTTTGAACACCGGGGAGCTGTTTTTT	CAWKEAGLNTGELFF
.	14	TRBV6-5	TRBJ2-7	.	TGTGCCAGCAGCGCGGGCCCTTTTCCCTACGAGCAGTACTTC	CASSAGPFPYEQYF
TRBD1	14	TRBV30	TRBJ1-4	.	TGTGCCTGGATGCAAGGGGGCGCAGGTGAAAAACTGTTTTTT	CAWMQGGAGEKLFF
TRBD2	16	TRBV28	TRBJ2-7	.	TGTGCCAGCAGTAGCCTGGCAACGGGAGGGTCCTACGAGCAGTACTTC	CASSSLATGGSYEQYF
.	12	TRBV7-8	TRBJ1-4	.	TGTGCCAGCAGCCCGGAGGGTGAAAAACTGTTTTTT	CASSPEGEKLFF
TRBD2	16	TRBV7-2	TRBJ2-2	.	TGTGCCAGCAGCATGACTAGCGGGGGGAACACCGGGGAGCTGTTTTTT	CASSMTSGGNTGELFF